This T cell receptor (beta chain) was identified during a study of cytomegalovirus exposure and HLA in healthy donors. About the study: HLA-typed donors were the source of approximately 85 million unique TCRs, which an early data release held. Study-level points and caveats: Reports credit the classifier with highly specific, highly sensitive diagnosis of cytomegalovirus status.

This PCR relied on a set of 60 Vbeta primers and 13 Jbeta primers. Assay: immunoSEQ multiplex PCR; the TCRdb copy retains only in-frame clones and omits some. Found here are under 200,000 clones, 60% to 85% of them singletons; the top ten hold 5% to 7%. Deletions cut 5 bases from V and 1 base from J, with 12 bases between. The CDR3 length is 14 residues. In germline, CDR1 is SGDLS, CDR2 YYNGEE. On this clone: Its specificity is unknown.

The sequenced material came from PBMCs. The sequence came from a man aged 35-49 years in good health and CMV-seronegative. The chain carries TRBV9 and TRBJ1-1; D ambiguous. For the CDR3, the DNA is TGTGCCAGCAGTCCACAGCCCGAGAACACTGAAGCTTTCTTT. This gives the protein CASSPQPENTEAFF.